The rows below give T cell receptor beta chains drawn from one sample of a study of T cells in Graves' hyperthyroidism and ophthalmopathy. In TCRdb, the multiplex PCR reads were re-called with MiXCR into one record per CDR3 protein. The data contain nearly 600,000 distinct CDR3 sequences, 13% to 15% of them singletons. Source material: blood. These receptors came from a woman under 30 with Graves' ophthalmopathy. The CDR3 runs from the conserved cysteine through the conserved F or W. Each record gives: J gene, V gene, D gene, clone size, CDR3 protein, CDR3 DNA. The D gene is left open where the match is weak. The size entry is marked missing in some rows and otherwise reads once, few, many or a size class.

TRBJ1-2 TRBV7-2 - many CASSSGQPGDGYTF TGTGCCAGCAGCTCCGGACAGCCCGGGGATGGCTACACCTTC
TRBJ2-7 TRBV6-1 TRBD2 many CASSLTHSGRGHEQYF TGTGCCAGCAGTCTTACCCATAGCGGGAGGGGGCACGAGCAGTACTTC
TRBJ1-4 TRBV30 TRBD1 many CAWSKGQGGEKLFF TGTGCCTGGAGTAAGGGACAGGGAGGTGAAAAACTGTTTTTT
TRBJ2-5 TRBV7-8 - many CASSFWFVAQETQYF TGTGCCAGCAGCTTTTGGTTTGTCGCCCAAGAGACCCAGTACTTC
TRBJ1-2 TRBV5-1 - many CASSLEAGIYGYTF TGCGCCAGCAGCTTGGAAGCAGGAATCTATGGCTACACCTTC
TRBJ2-3 TRBV28 - many CASSSPRTVGDTQYF TGTGCCAGCAGCTCGCCCCGGACTGTGGGGGATACGCAGTATTTT
TRBJ2-1 TRBV4-2 TRBD2 many CASSQDVIAGGITYNEQFF TGTGCCAGCAGCCAAGACGTTATAGCGGGAGGTATCACCTACAATGAGCAGTTCTTC
TRBJ2-5 TRBV6-1 TRBD1 - CASSRTGWETQYF TGTGCCAGCAGTCGGACAGGGTGGGAGACCCAGTACTTC
TRBJ1-2 TRBV20-1 TRBD1 many CSASRRGRLTNYGYTF TGCAGTGCTAGCAGAAGGGGGCGCCTAACTAACTATGGCTACACCTTC
TRBJ2-7 TRBV28 - many CASSHSTYEQYF TGTGCCAGCAGTCACTCCACCTACGAGCAGTACTTC
TRBJ2-7 TRBV28 - many CASSFRQYEQYF TGTGCCAGCAGTTTCAGACAGTACGAGCAGTACTTC
TRBJ1-1 TRBV12-3/TRBV12-4 - once CASSFGAGVAEAFF TGTGCCAGCAGTTTCGGGGCAGGGGTGGCTGAAGCTTTCTTT
TRBJ2-5 TRBV7-3 - many CASSLFAGQLYF TGTGCCAGCAGCTTATTTGCGGGACAACTGTACTTC
TRBJ2-1 TRBV5-1 TRBD2 many CASSLKRDGGNNEQFF TGCGCCAGCAGCCTTAAGAGAGACGGGGGGAACAATGAGCAGTTCTTC
TRBJ1-4 TRBV19 - few CASSMTDEKLFF TGTGCCAGTAGTATGACAGATGAAAAACTGTTTTTT
TRBJ2-7 TRBV2 - many CASSGPPRELPYEQYF TGTGCCAGCAGTGGCCCCCCTCGGGAGCTCCCCTACGAGCAGTACTTC
TRBJ1-1 TRBV5-1 - many CASSLKEVNTEAFF TGCGCCAGCAGCCTCAAGGAGGTTAACACTGAAGCTTTCTTT
TRBJ2-3 TRBV7-9 - many CASSLEEDTQYF TGTGCCAGCAGCTTAGAGGAGGATACGCAGTATTTT